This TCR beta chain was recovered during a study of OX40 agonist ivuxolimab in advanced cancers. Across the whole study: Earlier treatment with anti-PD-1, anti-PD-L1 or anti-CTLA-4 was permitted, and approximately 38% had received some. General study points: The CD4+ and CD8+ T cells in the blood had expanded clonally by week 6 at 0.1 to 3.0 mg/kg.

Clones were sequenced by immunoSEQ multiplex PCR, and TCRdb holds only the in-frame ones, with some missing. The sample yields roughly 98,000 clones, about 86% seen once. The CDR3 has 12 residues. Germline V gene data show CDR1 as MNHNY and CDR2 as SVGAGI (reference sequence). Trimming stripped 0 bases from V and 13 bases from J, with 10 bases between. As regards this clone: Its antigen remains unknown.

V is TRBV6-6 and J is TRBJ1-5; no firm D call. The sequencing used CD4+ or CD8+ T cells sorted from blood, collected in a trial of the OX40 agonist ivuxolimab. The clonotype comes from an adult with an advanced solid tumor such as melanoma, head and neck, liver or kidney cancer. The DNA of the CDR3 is TGTGCCAGCAGTTACTCGAGATTCCCGCAGCATTTT. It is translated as CASSYSRFPQHF.